This record covers a single T cell receptor (beta chain). What it binds is not known. These data are taken from a study of long-term antiretroviral therapy in people with HIV. Study-level information: Of all samples, the earliest predate the 2015 immediate-ART recommendation by about a decade.

Every one of the donors gave at least one pre-ART PBMC sample and at least two post-ART PBMC samples. Whole-study findings and limits: Clonal populations expanded prior to ART predominated within the repertoire at all time points. ART was followed by higher diversity that remained below transplant donor controls.

Researchers report immunoSEQ v3.0 was run at survey level. The data were produced by immunoSEQ multiplex PCR, yet TCRdb's version contains in-frame clones alone and is incomplete. The sample comprises around 35,000 clones, approximately 96% of which are singletons, and 2.4% rests with the top ten. The sample was unsorted PBMCs, taken roughly 6.4 years after starting antiretroviral therapy. This receptor was taken from a young man with HIV.

CDR3 nucleotide sequence: TGTGCCTGGAGTGAATCTTCGGAGACCCAGTACTTC. Translation: CAWSESSETQYF. The chain uses TRBV30 and TRBJ2-5, with no clear D. The CDR3 is 12 amino acids. The germline V gene has CDR1 GTSNPN and CDR2 SVGIG (reference sequence). V lost 1 base and J 5 bases, leaving 8 bases between the germline ends.